This TCR beta chain is drawn from a study of vaccination effects on CD4 cells after COVID-19. Study-wide context: BNT162b2 vaccine or mRNA-1273 vaccine was given to participants in two doses. Findings and limits, study-wide: Clones arising from infection and from vaccination showed marked clonal contraction late after vaccination.

Some clones are missing from TCRdb's copy, which holds only in-frame ones; the method was immunoSEQ multiplex PCR. The sample carries 70,000 or so clones, 75% to 80% recorded once. Researchers isolated CD4+ T cells once roughly ten days of culture had elapsed. All vaccine recipients tested negative for nucleocapsid antibodies and had never contracted SARS-CoV-2 infection. The CDR3 extends over 14 amino acids. Germline V gives CDR1 LGHDT, CDR2 YNNKEL (reference sequence). Trimming cost V 4 bases and J 8 bases, with 12 bases left between them. As to this clone: What it binds is not known.

The TCR originated in a human donor who received a COVID-19 vaccine. The gene calls are TRBV3-1 (or the pseudogene TRBV3-2) and TRBJ1-6, with D possibly TRBD1 on 5 matching bases. The input for sequencing was CD4+ T cells from PBMCs cultured without peptide, taken before COVID-19 vaccination. In DNA, the CDR3 is TGTGCCAGCAGCCCGGACCTCAGGGATTCACCCCTCCACTTT. Translating gives CASSPDLRDSPLHF.